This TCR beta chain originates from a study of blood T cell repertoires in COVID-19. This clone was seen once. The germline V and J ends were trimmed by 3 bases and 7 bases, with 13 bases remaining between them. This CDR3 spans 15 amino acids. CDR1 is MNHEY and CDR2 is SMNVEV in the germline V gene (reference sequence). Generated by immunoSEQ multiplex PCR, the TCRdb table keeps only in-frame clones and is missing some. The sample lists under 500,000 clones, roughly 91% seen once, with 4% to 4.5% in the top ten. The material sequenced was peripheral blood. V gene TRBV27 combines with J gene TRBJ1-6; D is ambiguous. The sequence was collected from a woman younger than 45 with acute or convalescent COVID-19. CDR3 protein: CASSLVRGNNSPLHF. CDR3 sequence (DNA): TGTGCCAGCAGTTTGGTCCGGGGTAACAATTCACCCCTCCACTTT.